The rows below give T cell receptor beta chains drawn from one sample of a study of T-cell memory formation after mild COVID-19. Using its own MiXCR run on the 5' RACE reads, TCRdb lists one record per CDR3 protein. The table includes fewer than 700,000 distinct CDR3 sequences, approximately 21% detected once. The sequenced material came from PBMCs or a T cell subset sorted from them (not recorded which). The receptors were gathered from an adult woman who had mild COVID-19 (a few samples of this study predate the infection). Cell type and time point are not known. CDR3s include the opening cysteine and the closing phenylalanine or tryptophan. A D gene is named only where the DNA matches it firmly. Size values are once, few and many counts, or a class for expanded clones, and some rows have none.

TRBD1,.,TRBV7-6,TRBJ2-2,TGTGCCAGCAGCCTCGACAGGGGAGCTCCCGGGGAGCTGTTTTTT,CASSLDRGAPGELFF
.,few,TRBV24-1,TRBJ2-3,TGTGCCACCTCCCCCGGGTCAGCGGCAGATACGCAGTATTTT,CATSPGSAADTQYF
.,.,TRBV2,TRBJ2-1,TGTGCCACCACAGGGAGCTCCTACAATGAGCAGTTCTTC,CATTGSSYNEQFF
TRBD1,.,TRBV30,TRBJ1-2,TGTGCCTGGAGTGGGGACAGACCCTATGGCTACACCTTC,CAWSGDRPYGYTF
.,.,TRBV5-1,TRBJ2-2,TGCGCCAGCAGTTATGGACGGGGAGAGTCCGGGGAGCTGTTTTTT,CASSYGRGESGELFF
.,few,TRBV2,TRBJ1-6,TGTGCCAGCAGTGAATTTAGGGTCGGCCATAATTCACCCCTCCACTTT,CASSEFRVGHNSPLHF
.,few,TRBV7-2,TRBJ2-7,TGTGCCAGCAGCTTAGAAGCGGCAGTACGAACCTACGAGCAGTACTTC,CASSLEAAVRTYEQYF
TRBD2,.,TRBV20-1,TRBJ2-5,TGCAGTGCTAGAGTTCCCCCGGGACTAGTGCGCGAAGGGTCACTTGGAGAGACCCAGTACTTC,CSARVPPGLVREGSLGETQYF
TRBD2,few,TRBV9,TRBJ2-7,TGTGCCAGCAGCGTAGAAGGAGTTAGCGGGAGTCTCCCGCCCCACGAGCAGTACTTC,CASSVEGVSGSLPPHEQYF
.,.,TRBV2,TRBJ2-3,TGTGCCAGCAGTGAAGGGGCGGGACGCACAGATACGCAGTATTTT,CASSEGAGRTDTQYF
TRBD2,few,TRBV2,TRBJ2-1,TGTGCCAGCAGGAAGGGGACTAGCGGCTACAATGAGCAGTTCTTC,CASRKGTSGYNEQFF
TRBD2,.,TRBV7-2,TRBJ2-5,TGTGCCAGCAGCTTAGCTCCAGCGGGAGGAGCGGAGACCCAGTACTTC,CASSLAPAGGAETQYF
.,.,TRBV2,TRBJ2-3,TGTGCCAGCGCCGGGACTAGCACAGATACGCAGTATTTT,CASAGTSTDTQYF
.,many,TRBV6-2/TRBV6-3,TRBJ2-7,TGTGCCAGCAGTTATACGGGTTACGAGCAGTACTTC,CASSYTGYEQYF
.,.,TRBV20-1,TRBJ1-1,TGCAGTGCTACTTTCACTGAAGCTTTCTTT,CSATFTEAFF
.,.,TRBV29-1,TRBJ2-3,TGCAGCGCCTCCTTGGAAAGAACAGATACGCAGTATTTT,CSASLERTDTQYF
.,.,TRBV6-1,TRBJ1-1,TGTGCCAGCAGTGCCTTGACAGGTCGTTCGGGCACTGAAGCTTTCTTT,CASSALTGRSGTEAFF
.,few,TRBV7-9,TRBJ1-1,TGTGCCAGCAGCTGGGGCACTGAAGCTTTCTTT,CASSWGTEAFF
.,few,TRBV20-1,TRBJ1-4,TGCAGTGCTAACCCACGTCAGGGCAGGGGTGAAAAACTGTTTTTT,CSANPRQGRGEKLFF
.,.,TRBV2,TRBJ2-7,TGTGCCAGCAGGTACAGCCTAACCATCTCCTACGAGCAGTACTTC,CASRYSLTISYEQYF
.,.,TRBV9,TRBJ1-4,TGTGCCAGAAGCGTAGGCCAGGGGAGGACTAATGAAAAACTGTTTTTT,CARSVGQGRTNEKLFF
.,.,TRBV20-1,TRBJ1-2,TGCAGTGCTGGGAGGGATGGAGGCTACACCTTC,CSAGRDGGYTF
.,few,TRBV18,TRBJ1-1,TGTGCCAGCTCGGGGGCTAAGAGAAACACTGAAGCTTTCTTT,CASSGAKRNTEAFF
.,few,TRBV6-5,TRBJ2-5,TGTGCCAGCAGTTACGCGGGTGGCCCCGAGACCCAGTACTTC,CASSYAGGPETQYF
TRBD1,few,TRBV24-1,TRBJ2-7,TGTGCCACCAGTCCGGGACAGGACGAGCAGTACTTC,CATSPGQDEQYF
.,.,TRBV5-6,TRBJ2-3,TGTGCCAGCAGCTCCGACAGGTATAGCACAGATACGCAGTATTTT,CASSSDRYSTDTQYF
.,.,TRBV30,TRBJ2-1,TGTGCCTGGAGTGCTAGCGAATACAATGAGCAGTTCTTC,CAWSASEYNEQFF
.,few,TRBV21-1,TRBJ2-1,TGTGCCAGCAGCTCCCCTGGTATCGGGGAGCCCTACAATGAGCAGTTCTTC,CASSSPGIGEPYNEQFF
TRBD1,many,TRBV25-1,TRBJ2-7,TGTGCCAGCAGTGTCCTGTCAGACAGGGCATCCGAGCAGTACTTC,CASSVLSDRASEQYF
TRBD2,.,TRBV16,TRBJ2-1,TGTGCCAGCAGCCCGTCCCGCCGACTAGCGGGTGGCAATGAGCAGTTCTTC,CASSPSRRLAGGNEQFF
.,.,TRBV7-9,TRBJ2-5,TGTGCCAGCAGCCCCCGAGAACAGTACTTC,CASSPREQYF
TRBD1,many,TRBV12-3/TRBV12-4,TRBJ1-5,TGTGCCAGCAGTAAAATGACAGGGGGATTTGGCAATCAGCCCCAGCATTTT,CASSKMTGGFGNQPQHF
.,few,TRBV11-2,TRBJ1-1,TGTGCCAGCAGCTCTTGGGAGGGCACTGAAGCTTTCTTT,CASSSWEGTEAFF
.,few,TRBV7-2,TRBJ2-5,TGTGCCAGCAGCTCCATACTACCAGGCGAGACCCAGTACTTC,CASSSILPGETQYF
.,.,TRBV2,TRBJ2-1,TGTGCCAGCAACACTGATACCTACAATGAGCAGTTCTTC,CASNTDTYNEQFF
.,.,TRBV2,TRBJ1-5,TGTGCCAGCAGAGAGGGCCTTGAAGCAATGCCGCCCCAGCATTTT,CASREGLEAMPPQHF
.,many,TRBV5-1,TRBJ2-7,TGCGCCAGCAGCTCTCGAAGCAGAGCGAGGGGGTCCTACGAGCAGTACTTC,CASSSRSRARGSYEQYF
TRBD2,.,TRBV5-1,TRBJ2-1,TGCGCCAGCAGCTTCGGGCTAGCGGGGCCTGACAATGAGCAGTTCTTC,CASSFGLAGPDNEQFF
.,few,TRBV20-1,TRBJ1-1,TGCAGTGCTGCCGACGCCACGAACACTGAAGCTTTCTTT,CSAADATNTEAFF
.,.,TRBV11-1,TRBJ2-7,TGTGCCAGCAGCTTAGTGCCAGGGTCAGCCTACGAGCAGTACTTC,CASSLVPGSAYEQYF
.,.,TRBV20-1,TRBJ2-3,TGCAGTGCTAGAAAACTACCGGGACTTAGCACAGATACGCAGTATTTT,CSARKLPGLSTDTQYF
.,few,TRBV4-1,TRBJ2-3,TGCGCCAGCAGCCAAGATACAGGCAGCCGCACAGATACGCAGTATTTT,CASSQDTGSRTDTQYF
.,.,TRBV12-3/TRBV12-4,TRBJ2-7,TGTGCCAGCAGTTTGGGCTGGCATGAGCAGTACTTC,CASSLGWHEQYF
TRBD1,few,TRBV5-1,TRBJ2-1,TGCGCCAGCAGCTTGACCGGGACAGGGTATGACAATGAGCAGTTCTTC,CASSLTGTGYDNEQFF
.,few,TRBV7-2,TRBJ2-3,TGTGCCAGCAGCTTAGGGCCGGGGGCTGGAGATACGCAGTATTTT,CASSLGPGAGDTQYF